Shown below are 25 T cell receptor beta chains from a single sample sequenced in a study of regulatory T cells in long-lasting Graves disease. Described time point: newly diagnosed GD, antithyroid drugs for less than 3 months. The TCR library was prepared using RNA isolated from PBMCs. Sequencing libraries for TCR beta were prepared with iRepertoire HTBI primers and Arm-PCR of CDR3 regions. TCRdb itself ran the multiplex PCR reads through MiXCR, one entry per CDR3 protein. The data show 500,000 or so distinct CDR3 sequences, 15% to 20% seen once. The same sample was also studied in work on T cells in Graves' hyperthyroidism and ophthalmopathy.

Here the sequenced sample was peripheral blood mononuclear cells (PBMCs), taken at new diagnosis, from a patient treated with antithyroid drugs. The receptor set was obtained from a man in his forties or fifties with Graves disease.

This clonotype was counted at least ten times. The chain recombines TRBV29-1 with TRBJ2-7; 12 bases fit TRBD1. Germline V gives CDR1 SQVTM, CDR2 ANQGSEA. V gave up 6 bases and J gave up 3 bases; unmatched junction bases: 3. The CDR3 sequence is 13 residues long. In nucleotides, the CDR3 is TGCAGCGTGGGACAGGGGGCAGGCTACGAGCAGTACTTC. Translated: CSVGQGAGYEQYF.

This clonotype was seen many times. The chain carries TRBV2 and TRBJ2-2; 7 nucleotides agree with TRBD2. This CDR3 has 16 amino acids. The germline CDR1 and CDR2 sequences are SNHLY and FYNNEI. J was trimmed by 5 bases and V by 0 bases; bases with no gene match: 6. The CDR3, as DNA: TGTGCCAGCAGTGAAGCGGGCGGGAGAGGTACCGGGGAGCTGTTTTTT. The encoded protein is CASSEAGGRGTGELFF.

The chain carries TRBV5-1 and TRBJ1-1; a weak D match, TRBD1 (6 bases). Germline V gene data show CDR1 as SGHRS and CDR2 as YFSETQ. The CDR3 extends over 16 amino acids. The V and J ends lost 0 bases and 1 base respectively, with 13 bases between them. The CDR3 DNA reads TGCGCCAGCAGCTTGGCCACAGGGATCAGGAACACTGAAGCTTTCTTT. Amino acids: CASSLATGIRNTEAFF.

This clonotype has at least ten counts. This rearrangement joins TRBV30 to TRBJ2-2; 7 positions agree with TRBD2. CDR1 is GTSNPN, CDR2 SVGIG, per germline (reference sequence). CDR3 size: 14 residues. J gave up 3 bases and V 5 bases, and 6 bases lay outside the gene matches. The CDR3 reads CAWHPGLHTGELFF. In DNA form, the CDR3 reads TGTGCCTGGCATCCGGGACTACACACCGGGGAGCTGTTTTTT.

This clonotype was seen many times. This chain links TRBV11-3 with TRBJ2-7; 9 bases agree with TRBD1. The CDR3 is 13 residues long. Unmatched junction bases numbered 5, after V lost 5 bases and J lost 6 bases. The germline V gene encodes CDR1 SGHNT and CDR2 YENEEA. In DNA form, the CDR3 reads TGTGCCAGCAGCCTAAACAGGGGGCTCGAGCAGTACTTC. It encodes CASSLNRGLEQYF.

This clonotype has more than one count but fewer than ten. The germline gene is not matched at one end of the junction; a read error may be the cause. The chain's CDR3 is CASSQGSGGHSYEQYF. The DNA for the CDR3 is TGTGCCAGCAGCCAAGGATCGGGAGGGCACTCCTACGAGCAGTACTTC. V is TRBV4-1 and J is TRBJ2-7; TRBD2 matches at 8 bases. Per the germline V gene, CDR1 is MGHRA and CDR2 is YSYEKL. The CDR3 is made up of 16 amino acids.

This clonotype was found many times. V and J are TRBV15 and TRBJ2-7; D is undetermined. The CDR3 totals 12 residues. The ends were cut back, 3 bases at V and 4 bases at J, with 7 bases in the middle. Germline V lookup: CDR1 LNHNV, CDR2 YYDKDF (reference sequence). The CDR3 bases are TGTGCCACCAGCAGGGTCTTTTACGAGCAGTACTTC. It yields the protein CATSRVFYEQYF.

In this sample, this clonotype turned up a few times. V and J are TRBV19 and TRBJ2-2; D gene ambiguous. V was pared by 5 bases and J by 0 bases, with 7 bases between. Germline V gives CDR1 LNHDA, CDR2 SQIVND (reference sequence). The CDR3 has 14 residues. Here the CDR3 DNA reads TGTGCCAGTAGTGTGGCGGCGAACACCGGGGAGCTGTTTTTT. Its protein is CASSVAANTGELFF.

The chain couples TRBV6-2 or TRBV6-3 to TRBJ2-4; D is uncertain. The V gene lost 6 bases and the J gene lost 6 bases, with 6 bases spanning the gap. The CDR3 consists of 11 residues. Germline CDR1 and CDR2: MNHEY and SVGEGT. The CDR3 sequence: CASSPPNIQYF. CDR3 coding DNA: TGTGCCAGCAGCCCCCCAAACATTCAGTACTTC.

This clonotype was counted only a few times. This chain connects TRBV24-1 to TRBJ2-2; D perhaps matches TRBD1 (6 bases). Trimming left V 0 bases short and J 1 base short, with 11 bases between. The CDR3 is 17 amino acids. CDR1 KGHDR and CDR2 SFDVKD come from the germline V gene. This chain's CDR3 is CATSDLHGTMNTGELFF. The CDR3 coding sequence is TGTGCCACCAGTGATTTGCACGGGACAATGAACACCGGGGAGCTGTTTTTT.

This clonotype showed up many times. The chain recombines TRBV5-1 with TRBJ2-7; TRBD2 matches 7 bases. CDR3 length equals 15 residues. The junction had 9 bases not matched to a gene; V was cut back by 4 bases and J by 2 bases. CDR1 and CDR2 from the germline V gene are SGHRS and YFSETQ. The CDR3 DNA sequence: TGCGCCAGCAGCATTATGGGGGGGAGGACCTACGAGCAGTACTTC. It codes for CASSIMGGRTYEQYF.

The gene calls are TRBV20-1 and TRBJ2-3, with 9 bases fitting TRBD2. The V and J ends lost 3 bases and 3 bases, in that order; junction bases with no gene match: 1. CDR3 length: 13 amino acids. Germline lookup yields CDR1 DFQATT and CDR2 SNEGSKA (reference sequence). CDR3 residues: CSARRGGTDTQYF. In DNA, the CDR3 is TGCAGTGCTAGGCGGGGGGGAACAGATACGCAGTATTTT.

This clonotype appeared many times. V gene TRBV7-9 combines with J gene TRBJ1-2, with D possibly TRBD1 on 5 matching bases. This CDR3 has 12 amino acids. The V gene lost 5 bases and the J gene lost 8 bases, with 12 bases spanning the gap. Germline values: CDR1 SEHNR, CDR2 FQNEAQ (reference sequence). The CDR3 DNA reads TGTGCCAGCAGCAACCTCAGGGAGGGCTACACCTTC. It translates to CASSNLREGYTF.

This clonotype came up many times. The chain carries TRBV30 and TRBJ2-7; D might be TRBD1 (5 bases). The length of the CDR3 is 12 residues. From germline, CDR1 is GTSNPN and CDR2 SVGIG (reference sequence). V shed 1 base and J shed 2 bases, with 6 bases lying between them. The CDR3 is CAWSGGAYEQYF. DNA for the CDR3: TGTGCCTGGAGTGGGGGCGCCTACGAGCAGTACTTC.

V is TRBV11-2 and J is TRBJ2-7, with 12 bases matching TRBD2. After removal of 5 bases from V and 6 bases from J, the junction contained 8 bases not matched to a gene. From germline, CDR1 is SGHAT and CDR2 FQNNGV. There are 15 residues in the CDR3. Here the CDR3 reads CASSRTSGKVGEQYF. The CDR3 DNA sequence: TGTGCCAGCAGCCGGACTAGCGGGAAGGTCGGCGAGCAGTACTTC.

In this sample, this clonotype turned up a few times. V is TRBV18 and J is TRBJ2-1; D remains ambiguous. CDR3 size: 15 residues. Germline CDR1 and CDR2: KGHSH and LQKENI. Trimming removed 1 base from V and 0 bases from J, with 7 bases in between. CDR3 amino acids: CASSPLISSYNEQFF. DNA for the CDR3: TGTGCCAGCTCACCACTGATTAGCTCCTACAATGAGCAGTTCTTC. Variable domain in full (rest from reference TRBV18 and TRBJ2-1): NAGVMQNPRHLVRRRGQEARLRCSPMKGHSHVYWYRQLPEEGLKFMVYLQKENIIDESGMPKERFSAEFPKEGPSILRIQQVVRGDSAAYFCASSPLISSYNEQFFGPGTRLTVL.

This clonotype was counted a few times. The chain combines TRBV5-1 with TRBJ2-5, with TRBD1 identical over 10 bases. The CDR3 covers 13 residues. Germline V CDR1 and CDR2: SGHRS, YFSETQ. V trimming: 7 bases; J trimming: 3 bases; junction bases outside the gene matches: 3. CDR3 in DNA: TGCGCCAGCGGGGGGACAGGGGAAGAGACCCAGTACTTC. Encoded protein: CASGGTGEETQYF.

At least ten counts were recorded for this clonotype. The rearrangement links TRBV20-1 to TRBJ1-5, with D unresolved. The CDR3 length is 11 residues. Germline V gene sequence: CDR1 DFQATT, CDR2 SNEGSKA (reference sequence). The CDR3 here is CSLNSNQPQHF. In nucleotides, the CDR3 is TGCAGCTTGAATAGCAATCAGCCCCAGCATTTT.

This clonotype was seen many times. V is TRBV6-1 and J is TRBJ1-5, with D unclear. Germline lookup yields CDR1 MNHNS and CDR2 SASEGT. V was trimmed by 4 bases and J by 5 bases, leaving 9 bases between them. CDR3 size: 13 residues. CDR3 in amino acids: CASSGQIDQPQHF. The CDR3 coding sequence is TGTGCCAGCAGTGGGCAGATTGATCAGCCCCAGCATTTT.

About this clonotype itself: This may come from a read error, since a much larger clone is one base off. The chain couples TRBV7-2 to TRBJ2-7, with TRBD2 matching over 7 bases. The length of the CDR3 is 16 residues. Germline V gene lookup returns CDR1 SGHTA and CDR2 FQGNSA. This CDR3 is CASSLRIAGLSYERYF. DNA for the CDR3: TGTGCCAGCAGCTTAAGGATAGCGGGTCTCTCCTACGAGCGGTACTTC.

J is TRBJ2-5 and V is TRBV25-1, with 15 bases lining up with TRBD2. Germline CDR1 reads MGHDK; CDR2 reads SYGVNS. V was pared by 5 bases and J by 4 bases, with 5 bases of the junction left unmatched. The CDR3 totals 16 residues. Here the CDR3 reads CASSRSGLAGGETQYF. Here the CDR3 DNA reads TGTGCCAGCAGTAGATCGGGACTAGCGGGAGGAGAGACCCAGTACTTC. Complete variable domain (other parts from reference TRBV25-1 and TRBJ2-5): EADIYQTPRYLVIGTGKKITLECSQTMGHDKMYWYQQDPGMELHLIHYSYGVNSTEKGDLSSESTVSRIRTEHFPLTLESARPSHTSQYLCASSRSGLAGGETQYFGPGTRLLVL.

To note about this clonotype: A read error is the likely source, as a far larger clone sits one nucleotide away. The chain combines TRBV27 with TRBJ2-1, with D perhaps matching TRBD2 (5 bases). Trimming stripped 4 bases from V and 10 bases from J, with 23 bases between. CDR1 and CDR2 (germline): MNHEY, SMNVEV (reference sequence). This CDR3 is 16 amino acids long. CDR3 nucleotide sequence: TGTGCCAGCAGTTCTCTCCCGGCGGGCTACTCCTACGAGCAGTTCTTC. It codes for CASSSLPAGYSYEQFF.

The V call is TRBV12-3 or TRBV12-4, the J call TRBJ2-2; 8 positions agree with TRBD1. The V segment lost 7 bases and the J segment 4 bases; nucleotides outside the gene matches: 11. The CDR3 totals 16 residues. The DNA for the CDR3 is TGTGCCAGCAAGGCTACGGCCCAGGGGGCCACCGGGGAGCTGTTTTTT. This sequence encodes CASKATAQGATGELFF.

V gene TRBV6-5 combines with J gene TRBJ2-1; D may be TRBD1 (6 bases). Germline V lookup: CDR1 MNHEY, CDR2 SVGAGI. The CDR3 contains 16 residues. The V and J ends lost 0 bases and 0 bases respectively, with 9 bases between them. The CDR3 region is CASSYSRGGSYNEQFF. CDR3 nucleotide sequence: TGTGCCAGCAGTTACTCGCGAGGGGGCTCCTACAATGAGCAGTTCTTC.

This clonotype appeared a few times. The J gene is TRBJ2-2, the V gene TRBV19; 8 nucleotides line up with TRBD2. V shed 6 bases, J shed 0 bases, and the junction held 3 bases outside the gene matches. CDR1 is LNHDA, CDR2 SQIVND, per germline (reference sequence). The CDR3 covers 15 residues. The CDR3 loop reads CASRSSGTNTGELFF. The CDR3 bases are TGTGCCAGTAGAAGTAGCGGGACGAACACCGGGGAGCTGTTTTTT.